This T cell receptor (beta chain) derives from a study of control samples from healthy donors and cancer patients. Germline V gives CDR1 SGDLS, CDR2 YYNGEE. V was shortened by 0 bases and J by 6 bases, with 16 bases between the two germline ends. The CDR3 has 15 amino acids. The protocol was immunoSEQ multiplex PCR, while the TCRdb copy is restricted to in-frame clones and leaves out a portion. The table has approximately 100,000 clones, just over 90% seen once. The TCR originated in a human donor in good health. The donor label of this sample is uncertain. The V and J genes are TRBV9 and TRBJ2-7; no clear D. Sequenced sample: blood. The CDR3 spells CASSVGFLKDGEQYF. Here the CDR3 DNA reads TGTGCCAGCAGCGTAGGGTTTCTCAAGGACGGCGAGCAGTACTTC.